The 5 T cell receptor beta chains below all came from one sample that was sequenced in a study of cytomegalovirus exposure and HLA in healthy donors. Use of 60 Vbeta and 13 Jbeta primers characterized the PCR. TCRdb's table, derived via immunoSEQ multiplex PCR, lists solely in-frame clones and lacks some. This table has around 98,000 clones, more than 60% appearing once. The sequenced sample consisted of PBMCs. The receptors originated from a man over 45 in good health and CMV-seronegative.

This clone has only a few counts. A read error may account for a junction end that differs from germline. The sample contains more than one DNA sequence encoding this CDR3. J is TRBJ2-1 and V is TRBV2, with unresolved D. The CDR3 contains 13 residues. Per the germline V gene, CDR1 is SNHLY and CDR2 is FYNNEI. CDR3 protein: CASREVSYNEQFF. CDR3 DNA: TGTGCCAGCAGGGAAGTATCCTACAATGAGCAGTTCTTC.

This clone was detected once. Here the CDR3 reads CASGTGGLNTIYF. In DNA form, the CDR3 reads TGTGCCAGCGGGACAGGGGGCTTAAACACCATATATTTT. V and J are TRBV6-5 and TRBJ1-3; 12 positions match TRBD1. The CDR3 is 13 amino acids. Germline assignment: CDR1 MNHEY and CDR2 SVGAGI. Germline trimming cut 8 bases from V and 6 bases from J; bases unmatched to any gene: 2.

The V gene is TRBV7-2, the J gene TRBJ1-5; 11 bases line up with TRBD1. With 5 bases clipped from V and 6 bases from J, the junction kept 6 bases outside the gene matches. The CDR3 loop spans 15 amino acids. In germline, CDR1 is SGHTA, CDR2 FQGNSA. Here the CDR3 reads CASSIGQGAVQPQHF. As DNA, the CDR3 is TGTGCCAGCAGCATAGGACAGGGGGCGGTTCAGCCCCAGCATTTT.

This sequence joins TRBV7-3 and TRBJ2-7; 7 bases match TRBD2. Germline assignment: CDR1 SGHTA and CDR2 FQGTGA. The CDR3 sequence is 14 residues long. V lost 5 bases to trimming and J lost 6 bases; unmatched junction nucleotides: 10. The CDR3 bases are TGTGCCAGCAGCCCCGGACTAGGAACGGCCGAGCAGTACTTC. This codes for CASSPGLGTAEQYF.

This chain uses TRBV5-1 with TRBJ2-5, with TRBD2 as a possible D gene (5 bases). The CDR3 totals 14 residues. V was pared by 0 bases and J by 3 bases, with 9 bases between. CDR1 and CDR2 from the germline V gene are SGHRS and YFSETQ. CDR3 region: CASSLDGIEETQYF. The DNA of the CDR3 is TGCGCCAGCAGCTTGGACGGGATTGAAGAGACCCAGTACTTC.